This TCR beta chain comes out of a study of cytomegalovirus exposure and HLA in healthy donors. Study-wide results and limits: Rarity marked most TCR sequences, yet some public TCRs occurred in many donors. The authors later found TCR association rates varying by HLA locus, with DRB1 most and HLA-C fewest.

Both 60 Vbeta primers and 13 Jbeta primers went into the PCR. Data came from immunoSEQ multiplex PCR; TCRdb stores just in-frame clones and leaves some out. The sample shows about 160,000 clones, 85% of them seen only once. Germline V gene sequence: CDR1 SGHRS, CDR2 YFSETQ. The V end was cut by 2 bases, the J end by 1 base, with 12 bases between. This CDR3 is built from 15 residues. In the case of this clone: As yet, its antigen is unknown.

The V and J genes are TRBV5-1 and TRBJ1-1, with D uncertain. This receptor was obtained from a boy aged 2 to 9 in good health and CMV-seronegative. The material sequenced was PBMCs. The CDR3 region is CASSFYTSENTEAFF. CDR3 nucleotides: TGCGCCAGCAGCTTTTATACTAGCGAGAACACTGAAGCTTTCTTT.